This TCR beta chain was sequenced in a study of cytomegalovirus exposure and HLA in healthy donors. Across the study: Genotyping showed roughly 83% of 300 to 450 donors falling in the Caucasian-associated ancestry cluster.

Vbeta (60) and Jbeta (13) primers were used in the PCR. Assay: immunoSEQ multiplex PCR; the TCRdb copy retains only in-frame clones and omits some. The sample records 150,000 to 200,000 clones, over 60% being singletons. The sample comprised PBMCs. The sequence was collected from a male donor in good health and CMV-seronegative.

The CDR3: CASSFGLRVSEAFF. In DNA, the CDR3 is TGTGCCAGCAGCTTCGGACTACGGGTATCTGAAGCTTTCTTT. The rearrangement joins TRBV11-2 to TRBJ1-1; D not certain. The germline V gene encodes CDR1 SGHAT and CDR2 FQNNGV. The V end lost 3 bases, the J end lost 6 bases, and 14 bases lay between the germline ends. The CDR3 is 14 residues long.